The present T cell receptor (beta chain) was sequenced within a study of blood T cell repertoires in COVID-19. This CDR3 has 15 amino acids. With 3 bases removed from V and 3 bases from J, the gap between germline ends came to 12 bases. Per the germline V gene, CDR1 is SNHLY and CDR2 is FYNNEI. Assay: immunoSEQ multiplex PCR; the TCRdb copy retains only in-frame clones and omits some. The sample consists of approximately 220,000 clones, 83% of them appearing once. The sample comprised PBMCs or T cells enriched from blood (not recorded which). This TCR derives from a woman aged 50 to 60 who had been exposed to COVID-19. The V gene is TRBV2, the J gene TRBJ1-5; D is uncertain. The CDR3 coding sequence is TGTGCCAGCAGTGACCTCATAGCTTTCAATCAGCCCCAGCATTTT. Encoded protein: CASSDLIAFNQPQHF.